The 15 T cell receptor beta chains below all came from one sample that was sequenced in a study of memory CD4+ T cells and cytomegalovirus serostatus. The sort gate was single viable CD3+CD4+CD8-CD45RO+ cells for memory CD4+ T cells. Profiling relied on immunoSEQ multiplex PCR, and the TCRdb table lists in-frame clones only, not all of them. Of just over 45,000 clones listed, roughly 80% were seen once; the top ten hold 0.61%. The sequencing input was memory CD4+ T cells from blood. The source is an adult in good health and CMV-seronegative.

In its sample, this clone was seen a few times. The CDR3 here is CASSFRSLPTNEKLFF. CDR3 DNA sequence: TGTGCCAGCAGCTTTCGGAGCCTCCCAACTAATGAAAAACTGTTTTTT. The J gene is TRBJ1-4, the V gene TRBV5-6; unclear D gene. Trimming stripped 2 bases from V and 0 bases from J, with 11 bases between. CDR1 and CDR2 (germline): SGHDT, YYEEEE. The CDR3 is 16 residues long.

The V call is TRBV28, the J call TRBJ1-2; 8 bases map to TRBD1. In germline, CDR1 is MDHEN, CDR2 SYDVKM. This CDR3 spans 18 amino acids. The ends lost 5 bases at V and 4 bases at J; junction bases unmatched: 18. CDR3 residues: CASSLTSRDRFGVYGYTF. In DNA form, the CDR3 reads TGTGCCAGCAGTCTCACGTCCCGGGACAGGTTTGGAGTCTATGGCTACACCTTC.

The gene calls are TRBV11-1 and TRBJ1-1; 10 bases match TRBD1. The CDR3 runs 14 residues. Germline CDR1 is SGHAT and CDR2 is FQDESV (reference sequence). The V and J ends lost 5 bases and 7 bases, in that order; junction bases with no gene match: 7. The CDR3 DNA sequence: TGTGCCAGCAGCCGGGACAGGGGAAGGGGTGAAGCTTTCTTT. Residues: CASSRDRGRGEAFF.

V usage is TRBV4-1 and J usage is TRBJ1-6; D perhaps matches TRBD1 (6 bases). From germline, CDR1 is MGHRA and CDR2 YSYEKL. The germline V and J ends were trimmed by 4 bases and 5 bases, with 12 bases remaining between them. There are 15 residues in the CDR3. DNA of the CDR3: TGCGCCAGCAGCCTTCGGGCAGGGGATAATTCACCCCTCCACTTT. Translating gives CASSLRAGDNSPLHF.

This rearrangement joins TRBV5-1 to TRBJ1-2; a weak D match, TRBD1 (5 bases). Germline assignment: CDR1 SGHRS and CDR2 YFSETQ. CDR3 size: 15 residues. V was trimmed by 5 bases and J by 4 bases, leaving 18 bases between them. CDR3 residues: CASSQGYPQLYGYTF. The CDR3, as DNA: TGCGCCAGCAGTCAGGGCTATCCCCAGCTCTATGGCTACACCTTC. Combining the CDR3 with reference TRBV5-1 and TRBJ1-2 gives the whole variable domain KAGVTQTPRYLIKTRGQQVTLSCSPISGHRSVSWYQQTPGQGLQFLFEYFSETQRNKGNFPGRFSGRQFSNSRSEMNVSTLELGDSALYLCASSQGYPQLYGYTFGSGTRLTVV.

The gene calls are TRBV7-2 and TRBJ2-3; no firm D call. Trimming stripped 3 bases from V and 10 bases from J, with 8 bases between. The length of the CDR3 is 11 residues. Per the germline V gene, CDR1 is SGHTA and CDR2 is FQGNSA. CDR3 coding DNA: TGTGCCAGCAGCTTCGGTGAGGCGCAGTATTTT. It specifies CASSFGEAQYF.

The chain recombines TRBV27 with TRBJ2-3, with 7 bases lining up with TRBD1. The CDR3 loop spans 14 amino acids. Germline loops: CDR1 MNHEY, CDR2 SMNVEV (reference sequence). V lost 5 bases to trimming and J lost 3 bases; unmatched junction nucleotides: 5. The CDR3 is CASSRQGVTDTQYF. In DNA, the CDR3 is TGTGCCAGCAGTCGACAGGGTGTAACAGATACGCAGTATTTT.

The CDR3 DNA sequence: TGTGCCAGCAGCGTAACGGGGGGGCACTACAATGAGCAGTTCTTC. As protein: CASSVTGGHYNEQFF. The genes are TRBV9 and TRBJ2-1, with TRBD2 matching 8 bases. Germline V gene sequence: CDR1 SGDLS, CDR2 YYNGEE. Trimming took 1 base from V and 3 from J; bases not matched to a gene: 3. The CDR3 covers 15 residues.

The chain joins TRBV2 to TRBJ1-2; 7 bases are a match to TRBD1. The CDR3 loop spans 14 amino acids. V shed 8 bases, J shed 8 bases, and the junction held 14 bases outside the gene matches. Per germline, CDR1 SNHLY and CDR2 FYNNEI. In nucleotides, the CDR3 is TGTGCCAGCGCTACGGGTCAGGGGGACTGGGGCTACACCTTC. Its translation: CASATGQGDWGYTF.

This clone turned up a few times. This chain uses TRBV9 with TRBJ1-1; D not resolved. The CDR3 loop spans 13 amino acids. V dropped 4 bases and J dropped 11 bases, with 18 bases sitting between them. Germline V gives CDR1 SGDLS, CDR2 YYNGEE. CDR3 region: CASSPDLPGSAFF. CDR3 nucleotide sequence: TGTGCCAGCAGCCCAGACTTACCGGGTAGTGCTTTCTTT.

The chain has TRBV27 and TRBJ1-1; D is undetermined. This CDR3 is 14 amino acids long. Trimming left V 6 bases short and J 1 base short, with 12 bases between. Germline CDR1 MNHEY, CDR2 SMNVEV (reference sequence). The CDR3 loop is CASSLYRQNTEAFF. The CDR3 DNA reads TGTGCCAGCAGCCTGTACCGACAGAACACTGAAGCTTTCTTT.

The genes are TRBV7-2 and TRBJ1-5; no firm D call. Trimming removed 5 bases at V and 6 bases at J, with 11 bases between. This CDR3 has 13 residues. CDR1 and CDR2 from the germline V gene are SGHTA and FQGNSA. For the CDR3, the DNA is TGTGCCAGCAGCAATAGAGGTGGTCAGCCCCAGCATTTT. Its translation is CASSNRGGQPQHF.

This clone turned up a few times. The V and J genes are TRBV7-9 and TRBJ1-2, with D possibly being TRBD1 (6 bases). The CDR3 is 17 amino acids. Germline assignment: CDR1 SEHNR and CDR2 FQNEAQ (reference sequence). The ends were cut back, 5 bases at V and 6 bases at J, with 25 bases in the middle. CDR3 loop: CASSEQTLRAGADGYTF. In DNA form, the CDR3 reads TGTGCCAGCAGCGAACAAACCCTCAGGGCAGGGGCCGATGGCTACACCTTC.

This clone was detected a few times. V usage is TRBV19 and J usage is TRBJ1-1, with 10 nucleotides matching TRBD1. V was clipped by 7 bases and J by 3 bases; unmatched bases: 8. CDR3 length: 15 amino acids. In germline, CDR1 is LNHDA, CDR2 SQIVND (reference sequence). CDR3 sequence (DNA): TGTGCCAGTACCCTTCCGGGACAGGGGCACACTGAAGCTTTCTTT. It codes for CASTLPGQGHTEAFF.

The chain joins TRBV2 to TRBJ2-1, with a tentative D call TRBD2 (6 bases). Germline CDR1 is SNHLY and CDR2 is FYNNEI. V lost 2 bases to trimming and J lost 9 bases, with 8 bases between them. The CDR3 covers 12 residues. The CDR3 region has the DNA TGTGCCAGCAGTGAACGGACTACTGAGCAGTTCTTC. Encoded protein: CASSERTTEQFF. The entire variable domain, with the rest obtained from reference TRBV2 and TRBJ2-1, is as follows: EPEVTQTPSHQVTQMGQEVILRCVPISNHLYFYWYRQILGQKVEFLVSFYNNEISEKSEIFDDQFSVERPDGSNFTLKIRSTKLEDSAMYFCASSERTTEQFFGPGTRLTVL.